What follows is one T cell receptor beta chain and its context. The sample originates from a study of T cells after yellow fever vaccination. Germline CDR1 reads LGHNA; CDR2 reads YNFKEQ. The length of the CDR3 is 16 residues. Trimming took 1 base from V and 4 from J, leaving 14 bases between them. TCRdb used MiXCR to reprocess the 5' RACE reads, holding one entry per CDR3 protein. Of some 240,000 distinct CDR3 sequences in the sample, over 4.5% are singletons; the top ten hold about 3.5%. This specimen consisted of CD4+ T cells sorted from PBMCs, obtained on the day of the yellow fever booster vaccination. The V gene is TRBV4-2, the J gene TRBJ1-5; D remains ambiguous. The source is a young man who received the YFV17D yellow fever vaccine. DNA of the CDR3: TGTGCCAGCAGCCAAGGGCCGACGGCGGGTAATCAGCCCCAGCATTTT. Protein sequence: CASSQGPTAGNQPQHF.